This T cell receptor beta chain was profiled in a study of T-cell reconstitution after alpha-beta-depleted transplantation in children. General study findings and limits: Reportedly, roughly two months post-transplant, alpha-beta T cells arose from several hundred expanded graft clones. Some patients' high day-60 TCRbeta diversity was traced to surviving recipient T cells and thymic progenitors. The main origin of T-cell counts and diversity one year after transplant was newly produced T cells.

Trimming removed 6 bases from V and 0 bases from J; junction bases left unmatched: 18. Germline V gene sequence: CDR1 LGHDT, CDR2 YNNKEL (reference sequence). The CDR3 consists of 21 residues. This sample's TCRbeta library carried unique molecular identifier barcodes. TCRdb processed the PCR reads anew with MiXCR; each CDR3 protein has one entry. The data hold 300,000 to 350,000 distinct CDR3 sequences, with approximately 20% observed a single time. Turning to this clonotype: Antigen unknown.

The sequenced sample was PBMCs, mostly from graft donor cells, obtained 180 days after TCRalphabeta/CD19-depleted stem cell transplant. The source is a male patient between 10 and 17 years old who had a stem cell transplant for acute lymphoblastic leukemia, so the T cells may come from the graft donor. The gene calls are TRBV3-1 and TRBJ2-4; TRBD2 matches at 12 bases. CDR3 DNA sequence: TGTGCCAGCAGACTACTGCCTAGACTAGCGGGAGCGATACGAGCCAAAAACATTCAGTACTTC. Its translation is CASRLLPRLAGAIRAKNIQYF.